This T cell receptor beta chain derives from a study of shared clonotypes between healthy human individuals. General study points: Relative to memory subsets, naive subsets generally showed larger estimated richness.

Every subset had its genomic DNA shared out evenly among several immunoSEQ plates. Only in-frame clones appear in the TCRdb table, and some are missing; sequencing was by immunoSEQ multiplex PCR. The data contain approximately 2.5 million clones, 85% to 95% of them singletons. Regarding this clone: Its target is not known.

The CDR3 has 15 amino acids. Looked up from germline, CDR1 is SGHNT and CDR2 is YYREEE (reference sequence). The V and J ends lost 0 bases and 7 bases respectively, with 11 bases between them. Sequencing input: naive CD4+ T cells sorted from blood. Subset of the sample: CD45RA+ positively selected. V usage is TRBV5-4 and J usage is TRBJ1-6; tentative D call: TRBD1 (5 bases). This clonotype originated in a man younger than 35 in good health. The CDR3 nucleotides read TGTGCCAGCAGCTTGGTTCAGGGACTGAATTCACCCCTCCACTTT. The encoded protein is CASSLVQGLNSPLHF.